A single sample gave rise to the 2 T cell receptor beta chains below, sequenced in a study of blood T cell repertoires in COVID-19. Method: immunoSEQ multiplex PCR; TCRdb's copy keeps in-frame clones and lacks some. The table records around 150,000 clones, 92% of them present only once. The sequenced material came from peripheral blood. These receptor sequences come from a man in his thirties or forties with COVID-19, enrolled during active disease.

V gene TRBV13 combines with J gene TRBJ1-1, with a possible D match to TRBD1 (5 bases). This CDR3 is 15 amino acids long. Trimming removed 0 bases at V and 0 bases at J, with 8 bases between. Germline V CDR1 and CDR2: PRHDT, FYEKMQ (reference sequence). The CDR3 coding sequence is TGTGCCAGCAGCTTAGGTGACAGATTGAACACTGAAGCTTTCTTT. Amino acids: CASSLGDRLNTEAFF.

J is TRBJ2-1 and V is TRBV9, with a tentative D call TRBD1 (6 bases). Germline CDR1 reads SGDLS; CDR2 reads YYNGEE. V gave up 7 bases and J gave up 0 bases, with 17 bases separating them. The CDR3 is 16 residues long. The CDR3: CASGRDISRSYNEQFF. CDR3 sequence (DNA): TGTGCCAGCGGCCGGGACATCTCCCGCTCCTACAATGAGCAGTTCTTC.